At least ten counts were recorded for the clone carrying this T cell receptor (beta chain). The CDR3 runs 14 residues. Germline CDR1 is DFQATT and CDR2 is SNEGSKA (reference sequence). The V and J ends lost 2 bases and 2 bases respectively, with 13 bases between them. The sample comes from a study of T cells in Graves' hyperthyroidism and ophthalmopathy. TCR beta CDR3 regions were amplified from RNA transcripts. During a first-round RT-PCR of the TCR CDR3, the HTBI primer set was used. Each CDR3 protein is one row after TCRdb ran MiXCR on the multiplex PCR reads. The top ten clones hold under 15% of a sample with hundreds of thousands of distinct CDR3 sequences, roughly 14% of them seen once. PBMCs were derived from 9.5 to 10 ml fresh peripheral blood.

The genes are TRBV20-1 and TRBJ2-7; D is unresolved. This sequence was found in a man aged 18-30 years with Graves' ophthalmopathy. Sequenced input: blood. CDR3 coding DNA: TGCAGTGCTAGAAGGGTGTCCCTTGCCTACGAGCAGTACTTC. Encoded protein: CSARRVSLAYEQYF.